The 19 T cell receptor beta chains reported below all come from one sample, sequenced in a study of T cells in Graves' hyperthyroidism and ophthalmopathy. The investigators amplified TCR beta CDR3 regions from RNA transcripts. During a first-round RT-PCR of the TCR CDR3, the HTBI primer set was used. TCRdb reprocessed the multiplex PCR reads with MiXCR, giving one entry per CDR3 protein. The sample shows about 540,000 distinct CDR3 sequences, roughly 46% of them seen only once. Sequenced material: peripheral blood or thyroid tissue (not recorded which). Receptors originate from a woman between 18 and 30 years old with Graves' hyperthyroidism.

The chain is built from TRBV20-1 and TRBJ1-1; TRBD1 might be the D (5 bases). The germline CDR1 and CDR2 sequences are DFQATT and SNEGSKA (reference sequence). The CDR3 length is 15 residues. Trimming left V 1 base short and J 1 base short, with 13 bases between. CDR3 protein: CSARVTGLTNTEAFF. For the CDR3, the DNA is TGCAGTGCTAGAGTAACAGGACTGACGAACACTGAAGCTTTCTTT.

The chain employs TRBV29-1 and TRBJ2-7, with 11 nucleotides matching TRBD1. There are 13 residues in the CDR3. Unmatched junction bases numbered 12, after V lost 4 bases and J lost 13 bases. In germline, CDR1 is SQVTM, CDR2 ANQGSEA. The CDR3 coding sequence is TGCAGCGTTGCGGGGGGACAGGGGGATCTTCCATACTTC. Encoded protein: CSVAGGQGDLPYF.

The gene calls are TRBV25-1 and TRBJ1-1; no clear D. CDR3 length: 10 residues. Germline lookup yields CDR1 MGHDK and CDR2 SYGVNS. Deletions cut 9 bases from V and 2 bases from J, with 4 bases between. The CDR3 bases are TGTGCCAGAGGAAACACTGAAGCTTTCTTT. Amino acids: CARGNTEAFF.

The V gene is TRBV24-1, the J gene TRBJ2-1, with D perhaps TRBD2 (5 bases). The CDR3 totals 16 residues. V lost 5 bases, J lost 4 bases, and 17 bases lay in between. Per germline, CDR1 KGHDR and CDR2 SFDVKD. CDR3: CATSGSRAVDYNEQFF. The CDR3 DNA follows: TGTGCCACCAGTGGGTCGCGGGCAGTGGATTACAATGAGCAGTTCTTC.

The CDR3 here is CATSRASGTGNEKLFF. The CDR3, as DNA: TGTGCCACCAGCAGAGCTAGCGGGACAGGCAATGAAAAACTGTTTTTT. V is TRBV15 and J is TRBJ1-4, with 8 bases that match TRBD1. Germline V gives CDR1 LNHNV, CDR2 YYDKDF (reference sequence). This CDR3 is 16 amino acids long. V gave up 1 base and J gave up 5 bases; unmatched junction bases: 6. Supplemented by reference TRBV15 and TRBJ1-4, the full variable domain reads DAMVIQNPRYQVTQFGKPVTLSCSQTLNHNVMYWYQQKSSQAPKLLFHYYDKDFNNEADTPDNFQSRRPNTSFCFLDIRSPGLGDTAMYLCATSRASGTGNEKLFFGSGTQLSVL.

The rearrangement uses TRBV14 and TRBJ1-4; D not certain. V was cut by 0 bases and J by 7 bases, with 15 bases left in between. Germline values: CDR1 SGHDN, CDR2 FVKESK. The CDR3 has 16 residues. The DNA for the CDR3 is TGTGCCAGCAGCCAAGATGCCGCGGCAGGCGGTGAAAAACTGTTTTTT. Residues: CASSQDAAAGGEKLFF.

The V call is TRBV10-3, the J call TRBJ1-6; D might be TRBD1 (5 bases). This CDR3 has 15 amino acids. The germline V gene has CDR1 ENHRY and CDR2 SYGVKD. V was cut by 0 bases and J by 14 bases, with 17 bases left in between. CDR3 coding DNA: TGTGCCATCAGTGAGTCAGGGGTACTAGGAGGGTCCCTCCACTTT. It is translated as CAISESGVLGGSLHF.

J is TRBJ1-1 and V is TRBV7-2, with 9 bases fitting TRBD1. V shed 5 bases and J 5 bases; nucleotides not matched to a gene: 9. Per the germline V gene, CDR1 is SGHTA and CDR2 is FQGNSA. The CDR3 loop spans 15 amino acids. The DNA of the CDR3 is TGTGCCAGCAGCCAGATGGGACAGGGTGAAACTGAAGCTTTCTTT. Translated: CASSQMGQGETEAFF.

This clonotype occurred a few times. J is TRBJ1-2 and V is TRBV12-5; the D gene is possibly TRBD1 (6 bases). Per the germline V gene, CDR1 is LGHNT and CDR2 is FRNRAP. The CDR3 has 15 residues. CDR3 DNA sequence: TGTGCCAGCACCCGGAACGGCCAGGGGCGCGACGGCTACACCTTC. Its translation: CASTRNGQGRDGYTF. Supplemented by reference TRBV12-5 and TRBJ1-2, the full variable domain reads DARVTQTPRHKVTEMGQEVTMRCQPILGHNTVFWYRQTMMQGLELLAYFRNRAPLDDSGMPKDRFSAEMPDATLATLKIQPSEPRDSAVYFCASTRNGQGRDGYTFGSGTRLTVV.

Turning to this clonotype: One end of the junction varies from germline; a read error may be responsible. The V call is TRBV7-9, the J call TRBJ2-2; no firm D call. The CDR3 sequence is 16 residues long. Germline CDR1 reads SEHNR; CDR2 reads FQNEAQ (reference sequence). CDR3 loop: CASSLSTYANTGELFF. CDR3 in DNA: TGCGCCAGCAGCTTGTCAACCTACGCGAACACCGGGGAGCTGTTTTTT.

This clonotype showed up many times. V is TRBV7-8 and J is TRBJ1-6; D is possibly TRBD1 (6 bases). The CDR3 is made up of 16 amino acids. Trimming pared 1 base from V and 9 bases from J, leaving 16 bases between. The V gene's germline CDR1 is SGHVS and CDR2 FQNEAQ. CDR3 protein: CASSLGNRVFGSPLHF. The CDR3 DNA reads as TGTGCCAGCAGCTTAGGGAACAGGGTATTTGGTTCACCCCTCCACTTT.

This sequence joins TRBV7-3 and TRBJ1-6; D is undetermined. CDR1 and CDR2 from the germline V gene are SGHTA and FQGTGA. Trimming cost V 5 bases and J 9 bases, with 17 bases left between them. This CDR3 is built from 15 residues. CDR3 bases: TGTGCCAGCAGCCCCCGGGCGTCCCAAGGTTCACCCCTCCACTTT. Translation: CASSPRASQGSPLHF.

Many counts were recorded for this clonotype. The chain couples TRBV29-1 to TRBJ2-7, with D possibly matching TRBD2 (5 bases). Trimming cost V 7 bases and J 0 bases, with 10 bases left between them. Germline loops: CDR1 SQVTM, CDR2 ANQGSEA. This CDR3 has 12 residues. CDR3 amino acids: CSGPGLSYEQYF. The CDR3 coding sequence is TGCAGCGGCCCTGGACTCTCCTACGAGCAGTACTTC.

Concerning this clonotype: A read error is possible here, since a much larger clone lies one base away. Because it lacks the conserved phenylalanine or tryptophan at the end, this CDR3 is likely a read error. The chain uses TRBV7-2 and TRBJ2-5; TRBD2 aligns across 7 bases. With V trimmed by 4 bases and J by 4 bases, 6 bases remained unmatched. The germline V gene encodes CDR1 SGHTA and CDR2 FQGNSA. The CDR3 runs 14 residues. This CDR3 reads CASSSPAGAETQYL. The CDR3 DNA sequence: TGTGCCAGCAGCTCCCCGGCGGGAGCAGAGACCCAGTACCTC.

This clonotype was detected a few times. Compared with germline, one end of the junction differs, possibly owing to a read error. The rearrangement uses TRBV25-1 and TRBJ2-7; TRBD1 matches 7 bases. This CDR3 has 17 residues. In germline, CDR1 is MGHDK, CDR2 SYGVNS. CDR3 DNA sequence: TGCGCCAGCTCTCTCCGGGACAGTGGGTTTTTCGGCAACGAGCAGTACTTC. Protein product: CASSLRDSGFFGNEQYF.

This clonotype was recorded many times. The chain combines TRBV15 with TRBJ2-7; no definite D call. V was shortened by 0 bases and J by 2 bases, with 11 bases between the two germline ends. The germline V gene has CDR1 LNHNV and CDR2 YYDKDF (reference sequence). The CDR3 runs 15 residues. The CDR3 nucleotides are TGTGCCACCAGCAGAGAGGCTGGAACGACCTACGAGCAGTACTTC. Translating gives CATSREAGTTYEQYF. Together with reference TRBV15 and TRBJ2-7, the CDR3 gives the full variable domain: DAMVIQNPRYQVTQFGKPVTLSCSQTLNHNVMYWYQQKSSQAPKLLFHYYDKDFNNEADTPDNFQSRRPNTSFCFLDIRSPGLGDTAMYLCATSREAGTTYEQYFGPGTRLTVT.

In this sample, this clonotype turned up a few times. The chain carries TRBV9 and TRBJ2-2; 9 bases are shared with TRBD2. Germline V lookup: CDR1 SGDLS, CDR2 YYNGEE. The CDR3 length is 15 residues. After removal of 3 bases from V and 6 bases from J, the junction contained 6 bases not matched to a gene. The CDR3 DNA is TGTGCCAGCAGCGCCTTACTAGCGGGCCCCGGGGAGCTGTTTTTT. This encodes CASSALLAGPGELFF.

This clonotype was recorded at least ten times. The chain is built from TRBV7-6 and TRBJ2-5; D unclear. Trimming shortened V by 5 bases and J by 2 bases, and 9 bases separated the two germline ends. CDR1 is SGHVS, CDR2 FNYEAQ, per germline. The CDR3 is 13 amino acids. CDR3 coding DNA: TGTGCCAGCAGCGGCACTCCTCAAGAGACCCAGTACTTC. It translates to CASSGTPQETQYF.

This chain links TRBV7-6 with TRBJ2-7; the D is unclear. CDR1 and CDR2 from the germline V gene are SGHVS and FNYEAQ. The CDR3 totals 13 residues. Trimming stripped 5 bases from V and 2 bases from J, with 10 bases between. CDR3 loop: CASSPMTPYEQYF. In DNA form, the CDR3 reads TGTGCCAGCAGCCCAATGACCCCCTACGAGCAGTACTTC.